This paragraph reports one TCR beta chain. Its specificity is unknown. The data are from a study of blood T cells in healthy people across ages. A second PCR of roughly 6 to 12 cycles used a sample-barcoded 5' primer and a J-beta primer mix. A single record per CDR3 protein comes from TCRdb applying MiXCR to the 5' RACE reads. The sample includes around 320,000 distinct CDR3 sequences, roughly 26% of them seen just once. The study's findings and limits: Age brought a roughly linear fall in TCR beta diversity measured per million T cells. Those diversity estimates obtained from one million T cells were thought to be underestimates.

It was ten milliliters of peripheral blood that were drawn from each donor. The trim removed 5 bases at V and 3 bases at J, leaving 4 bases unmatched. Germline CDR1 DFQATT, CDR2 SNEGSKA (reference sequence). CDR3 length: 13 residues. What was sequenced was blood. The chain carries TRBV20-1 and TRBJ2-5, with TRBD1 matching 9 bases. The origin of this receptor is a woman aged 70-85 years in good health. For the CDR3, the DNA is TGCAGTGCTCCCGGGACAGGGAAAGAGACCCAGTACTTC. Its protein is CSAPGTGKETQYF.